This T cell receptor (beta chain) was captured by sequencing in a study of post-analysis software for immune sequencing data. Background on the study: Relapsing-remitting, secondary progressive and progressive-relapsing forms made up the multiple sclerosis disease courses. Whole-study findings and limits: Four or five TRBV segments, TRBV5-6, TRBV5-1 and TRBV20-1 among them, were found more frequent in patients than controls.

Unique molecular identifiers had been added to the TCR beta cDNA libraries. TCRdb reanalysed the PCR reads using MiXCR and keeps one entry per CDR3 protein. Among a few hundred thousand distinct CDR3 sequences, less than 40% were seen once, and the ten largest hold 13%. The V gene's germline CDR1 is GTSNPN and CDR2 SVGIG (reference sequence). Germline trimming cut 5 bases from V and 1 base from J; bases unmatched to any gene: 7. The CDR3 sequence is 14 residues long. Note on this clonotype: Its antigen is as yet unknown.

The clonotype was recovered from a girl aged 10 to 17 with multiple sclerosis. Sequenced: blood. This sequence joins TRBV30 and TRBJ1-1, with 7 nucleotides matching TRBD1. CDR3 coding DNA: TGTGCCTGGGGCGAGGGACAGAGGAACACTGAAGCTTTCTTT. It yields the protein CAWGEGQRNTEAFF.